Below are 2 T cell receptor beta chains sequenced from a single sample in a study of blood T cell repertoires in COVID-19. Method: immunoSEQ multiplex PCR; TCRdb's copy keeps in-frame clones and lacks some. The sample yields around 65,000 clones, 65% to 85% seen once. The sample was peripheral blood. The receptor source for this set is an elderly woman with active or convalescent COVID-19.

This chain joins TRBV6-5 and TRBJ2-7; D possibly corresponds to TRBD2 (6 bases). The CDR3 consists of 13 residues. V lost 8 bases and J lost 3, with 14 bases in between. Per germline, CDR1 MNHEY and CDR2 SVGAGI. The DNA for the CDR3 is TGTGCCAGCGCCCTCGCGGGGAGCTACGAGCAGTACTTC. As protein: CASALAGSYEQYF.

This clone came up once. The chain has TRBV4-1 and TRBJ1-2; D is ambiguous. The CDR3 is 15 amino acids. CDR1 and CDR2 from the germline V gene are MGHRA and YSYEKL. V lost 0 bases, J lost 4 bases, and 12 bases lay in between. This CDR3 is CASSQDNGNPYGYTF. The CDR3, as DNA: TGCGCCAGCAGCCAAGATAACGGGAATCCCTATGGCTACACCTTC.